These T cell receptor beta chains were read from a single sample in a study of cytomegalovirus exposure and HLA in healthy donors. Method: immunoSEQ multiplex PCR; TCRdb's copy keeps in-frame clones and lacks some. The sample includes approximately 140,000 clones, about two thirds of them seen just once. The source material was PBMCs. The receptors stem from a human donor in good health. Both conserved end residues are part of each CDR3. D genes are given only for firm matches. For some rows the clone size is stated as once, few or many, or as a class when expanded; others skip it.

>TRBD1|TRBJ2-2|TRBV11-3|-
TGTGCCAGCAGCTTAGTAGGACAGGGGTACACCGGGGAGCTGTTTTTT
CASSLVGQGYTGELFF
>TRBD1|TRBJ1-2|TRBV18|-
TGTGCCAGCTCACCCCCGGGACAGGGGGCCGGCTATGGCTACACCTTC
CASSPPGQGAGYGYTF
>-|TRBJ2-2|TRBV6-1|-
TGTGCCAGCAGTGCTAGGACAATAAACACCGGGGAGCTGTTTTTT
CASSARTINTGELFF
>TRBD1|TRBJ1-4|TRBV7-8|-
TGTGCCAGCAGCTTAGTTCAGGGGGGAGGCAAACTGTTTTTT
CASSLVQGGGKLFF
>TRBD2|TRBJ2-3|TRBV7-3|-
TGTGCCAGCAGCCCCGGACTAGCGGGAGAAAGGAGCACAGATACGCAGTATTTT
CASSPGLAGERSTDTQYF
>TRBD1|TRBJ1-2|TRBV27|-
TGTGCCAGCAGTTTATCGATCCAGGGGGCCGGTGGCTACACCTTC
CASSLSIQGAGGYTF
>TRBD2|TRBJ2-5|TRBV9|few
TGTGCCAGCAGCGTTTTCTGGGGGGGGGAAGAGACCCAGTACTTC
CASSVFWGGEETQYF
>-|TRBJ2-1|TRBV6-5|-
TGTGCCACCGCTAGACAGTCCCCCTACAATGAGCAGTTCTTC
CATARQSPYNEQFF
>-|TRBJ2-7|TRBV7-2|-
TGTGCCAGCAGCGCCCAGGGGCTCCTCTACGAGCAGTACTTC
CASSAQGLLYEQYF
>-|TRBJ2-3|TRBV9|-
TGTGCCAGCAGCGTTATGGGAGAGCGCACAGATACGCAGTATTTT
CASSVMGERTDTQYF
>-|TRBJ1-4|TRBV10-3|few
TGTGCCATCAGTTCTACAGGGTCAATGGATGAAAAACTGTTTTTT
CAISSTGSMDEKLFF
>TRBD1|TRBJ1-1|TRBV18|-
TGTGCCAGCTCTCAGACAGGGGCCACTGAAGCTTTCTTT
CASSQTGATEAFF
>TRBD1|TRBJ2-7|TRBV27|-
TGTGCCAGCAGTCCTCCGGGACAGGGTACCTACGAGCAGTACTTC
CASSPPGQGTYEQYF
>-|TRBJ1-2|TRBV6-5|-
TGTGCCAGCAGTTACTACCCGACAGTCTATGGCTACACCTTC
CASSYYPTVYGYTF
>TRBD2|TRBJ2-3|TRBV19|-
TGTGCCAGTAGTAAAAGGCTGTCGCTAGCGGGGTTTGAGAGGGGCACAGATACGCAGTATTTT
CASSKRLSLAGFERGTDTQYF
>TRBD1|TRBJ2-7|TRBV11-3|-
TGTGCCAGCAGTTCTCAGGGGGCGGTAAACGAGCAGTACTTC
CASSSQGAVNEQYF
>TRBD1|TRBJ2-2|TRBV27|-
TGTGCCAGCAGGGCCGGGACAGGGAACACCGGGGAGCTGTTTTTT
CASRAGTGNTGELFF
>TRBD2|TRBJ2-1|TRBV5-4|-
TGTGCCAGCAGCTTGGTCCGGGAGGGAACTGAGCAGTTCTTC
CASSLVREGTEQFF
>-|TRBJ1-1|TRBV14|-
TGTGCCAGCAGCCCAAGACAGTTAAGTGCTGAAGCTTTCTTT
CASSPRQLSAEAFF
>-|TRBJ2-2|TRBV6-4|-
TGTGCCAGCAGTGAGTCGGGTCCCGGGGAGCTGTTTTTT
CASSESGPGELFF
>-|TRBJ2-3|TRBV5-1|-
TGCGCCAGCAGCTTTGGGGGGGCTCGGAGCACAGATACGCAGTATTTT
CASSFGGARSTDTQYF
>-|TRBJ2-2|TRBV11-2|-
TGTGCCAGCAGCCCACGACGGAGGGGAAGGCGTAACACCGGGGAGCTGTTTTTT
CASSPRRRGRRNTGELFF
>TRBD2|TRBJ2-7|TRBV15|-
TGTGCCACCAGCAGAGATGGACTAGCGGGGCGATACGAGCAGTACTTC
CATSRDGLAGRYEQYF
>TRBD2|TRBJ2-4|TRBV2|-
TGTGCCAGCGGACTAGCCCGGGCCAAAAACATTCAGTACTTC
CASGLARAKNIQYF
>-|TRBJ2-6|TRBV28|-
TGTGCCAGCAAAGCCGCATCTGGGGCCAACGTCCTGACTTTC
CASKAASGANVLTF
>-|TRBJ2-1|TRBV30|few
TGTGCTTTGGATTTCGGGGGAGCGAACAATGAGCAGTTCTTC
CALDFGGANNEQFF
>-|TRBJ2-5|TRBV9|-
TGTGCCAGCAGCGTAGTATCCCAAGAGACCCAGTACTTC
CASSVVSQETQYF
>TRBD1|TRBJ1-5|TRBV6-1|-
TGTGCCAGCAGTTCCGACAGGGCCGGCAATCAGCCCCAGCATTTT
CASSSDRAGNQPQHF
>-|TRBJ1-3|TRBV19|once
TGTGCCAGTAGTACCCAGGGTATAGCCTCTGGAAACACCATATATTTT
CASSTQGIASGNTIYF